This T cell receptor (beta chain) was recovered during a study of response to subunit inactivated influenza vaccine. With V trimmed by 6 bases and J by 11 bases, 5 bases remained unmatched. The CDR3 contains 13 residues. The study, taken as a whole, reports: T cells newly recruited by each seasonal influenza vaccination are few, the authors suggested.

TCRdb ran MiXCR on the RT-PCR reads and lists one entry per CDR3 protein. Among roughly 520,000 distinct CDR3 sequences, 25% were seen once, and the ten largest hold approximately 1.9%. Of note for this clonotype: Its specificity is unknown.

This specimen consisted of CD4+ T cells sorted from PBMCs, obtained roughly 5 days after vaccination. The receptor was isolated from a man in his fifties or sixties who received an inactivated influenza vaccine. The J gene is TRBJ1-5, the V gene TRBV12-3 or TRBV12-4; TRBD1 aligns across 12 bases. The CDR3 protein is CASSGTGGRTQHF. The CDR3 region has the DNA TGTGCCAGCAGCGGGACAGGGGGCCGAACCCAGCATTTT.